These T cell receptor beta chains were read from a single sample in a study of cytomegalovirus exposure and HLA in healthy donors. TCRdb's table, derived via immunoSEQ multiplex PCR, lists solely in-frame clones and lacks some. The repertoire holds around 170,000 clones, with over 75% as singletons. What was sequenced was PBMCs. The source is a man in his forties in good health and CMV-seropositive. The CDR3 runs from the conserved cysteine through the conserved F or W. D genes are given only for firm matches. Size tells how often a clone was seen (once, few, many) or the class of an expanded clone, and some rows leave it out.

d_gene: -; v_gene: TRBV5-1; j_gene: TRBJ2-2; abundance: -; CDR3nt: TGCGCCAGCAGCTTGGCCCCACAAACCCCAGGCTGGGAGCTGTTTTTT; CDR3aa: CASSLAPQTPGWELFF
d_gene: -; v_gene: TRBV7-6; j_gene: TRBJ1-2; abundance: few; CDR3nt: TGTGCCAGCAGCTTACGACCAGGGAACTATGGCTACACCTTC; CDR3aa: CASSLRPGNYGYTF
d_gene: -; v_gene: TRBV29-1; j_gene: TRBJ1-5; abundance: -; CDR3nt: TGCAGCGTTATTGTGGCTTGGAATCAGCCCCAGCATTTT; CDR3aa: CSVIVAWNQPQHF
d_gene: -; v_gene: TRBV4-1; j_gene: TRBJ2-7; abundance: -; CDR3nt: TGCGCCAGCAGCCATGCCCAGGGGTCCACCCTTTCCTACGAGCAGTACTTC; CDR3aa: CASSHAQGSTLSYEQYF
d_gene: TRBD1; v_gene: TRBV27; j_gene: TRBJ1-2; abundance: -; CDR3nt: TGTGCCAGCAGTTCCTGGACAGGGGGCAACTATGGCTACACCTTC; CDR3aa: CASSSWTGGNYGYTF
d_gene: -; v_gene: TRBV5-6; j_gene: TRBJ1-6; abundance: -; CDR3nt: TGTGCCAGCAGCCACGGGACTCCCCTCCACTTT; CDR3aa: CASSHGTPLHF
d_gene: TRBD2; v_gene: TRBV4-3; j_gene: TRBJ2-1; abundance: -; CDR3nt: TGCGCCAGCAGCCAAGATCGTCGGGGGGCCTACAATGAGCAGTTCTTC; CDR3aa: CASSQDRRGAYNEQFF
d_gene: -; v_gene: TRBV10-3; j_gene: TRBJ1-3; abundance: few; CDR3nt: TGTGCCGTGATGAGCTCTGGAAACACCATATATTTT; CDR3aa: CAVMSSGNTIYF
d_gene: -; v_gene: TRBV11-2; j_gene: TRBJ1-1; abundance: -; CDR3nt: TGTGCCAGCAGCTCTCGACGGGAGGGGGACACTGAAGCTTTCTTT; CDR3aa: CASSSRREGDTEAFF
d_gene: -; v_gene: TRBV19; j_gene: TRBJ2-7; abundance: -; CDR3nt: TGTGCCAGTAGTCCGCAGGTTTTCTCCTACGAGCAGTACTTC; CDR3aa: CASSPQVFSYEQYF
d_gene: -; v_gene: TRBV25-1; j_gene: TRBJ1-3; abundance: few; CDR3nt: TGTGCCAGCACCGAATCGGAGAGAACTGGAAACACCATATATTTT; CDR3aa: CASTESERTGNTIYF
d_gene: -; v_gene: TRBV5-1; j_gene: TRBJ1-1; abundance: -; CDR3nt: TGCGCCAGCAGCCCAGGGGACACCCTGGGGGCTTTCTTT; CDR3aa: CASSPGDTLGAFF
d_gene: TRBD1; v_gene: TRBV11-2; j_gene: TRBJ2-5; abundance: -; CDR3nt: TGTGCCAGCAGCCTGGGACAGGGGTTTTGGGAGACCCAGTACTTC; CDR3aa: CASSLGQGFWETQYF
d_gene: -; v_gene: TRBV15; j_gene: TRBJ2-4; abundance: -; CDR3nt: TGTGCCACCAGCAGCTGGGGGCCGGCCAAAAACATTCAGTACTTC; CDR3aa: CATSSWGPAKNIQYF